This T cell receptor beta chain emerged from a study of patients and donors after allogeneic stem cell transplantation. The CDR3 runs to 11 residues. In TCRdb, the RT-PCR reads were re-called with MiXCR into one record per CDR3 protein. The sample shows over 150,000 distinct CDR3 sequences, about 30% of them seen only once. Sample: blood, either unsorted or a sorted T cell fraction (not recorded which). This clonotype originated in a human donor who was either an allogeneic HSCT recipient or a stem cell or donor lymphocyte infusion donor (not recorded which). It is not recorded whose cells these are; they may come from a transplant donor. The chain is built from TRBV12-2 and TRBJ1-1. TRBV12-2 is a pseudogene locus. The CDR3 DNA reads as TGTGCAAGTCGCTTAGTAGCTGAAGCTTTCTTT. It encodes CASRLVAEAFF.